The 8 T cell receptor beta chains below all came from one sample that was sequenced in a study of T cells after yellow fever vaccination. TCRdb reprocessed the 5' RACE reads via MiXCR and lists one record per CDR3 protein. The sample lists hundreds of thousands of distinct CDR3 sequences; approximately 12% were seen once. The material sequenced was PBMCs, taken on the day of the yellow fever booster vaccination. The receptors were gathered from a man under 40 who received the YFV17D yellow fever vaccine.

The chain joins TRBV20-1 to TRBJ2-1, with 9 bases aligning to TRBD2. The CDR3 runs to 15 residues. Germline CDR1 and CDR2: DFQATT and SNEGSKA (reference sequence). V was pared by 0 bases and J by 5 bases, with 5 bases of the junction left unmatched. The CDR3 loop reads CSARDVSGSHNEQFF. In DNA form, the CDR3 reads TGCAGTGCTAGAGATGTTAGCGGGAGCCACAATGAGCAGTTCTTC.

The gene calls are TRBV20-1 and TRBJ2-7; 8 bases align to TRBD1. Germline loops: CDR1 DFQATT, CDR2 SNEGSKA (reference sequence). Trimming took 7 bases from V and 5 from J; bases not matched to a gene: 10. The CDR3 contains 13 residues. The CDR3: CSVSSRGHDEQYF. The CDR3 DNA follows: TGCAGTGTAAGTTCCAGGGGGCATGACGAGCAGTACTTC.

This clonotype showed up just a few times. The J gene is TRBJ2-1, the V gene TRBV10-3; 9 bases fit TRBD2. The CDR3 runs 17 residues. Germline V gene lookup returns CDR1 ENHRY and CDR2 SYGVKD. With 0 bases clipped from V and 6 bases from J, the junction kept 9 bases outside the gene matches. This CDR3 is CAISESASGVIGNEQFF. CDR3 DNA sequence: TGTGCCATCAGTGAGTCGGCTAGCGGGGTTATAGGCAATGAGCAGTTCTTC.

The chain couples TRBV24-1 to TRBJ1-5, with TRBD1 as a possible D gene (6 bases). CDR1 is KGHDR, CDR2 SFDVKD, per germline. With 2 bases removed from V and 0 bases from J, the gap between germline ends came to 10 bases. CDR3 size: 16 residues. CDR3 DNA sequence: TGTGCCACCAGTGATTCAGCAGGGGCTAGCAATCAGCCCCAGCATTTT. It is translated as CATSDSAGASNQPQHF.

This clonotype appeared a few times. V and J are TRBV28 and TRBJ2-5; unclear D gene. The CDR3 is made up of 14 amino acids. Germline CDR1 is MDHEN and CDR2 is SYDVKM. V shed 6 bases and J shed 1 base, with 12 bases lying between them. The CDR3 loop is CASRGPEFQETQYF. In DNA, the CDR3 is TGTGCCAGCAGAGGGCCGGAATTCCAAGAGACCCAGTACTTC.

The rearrangement links TRBV20-1 to TRBJ2-7, with 7 bases fitting TRBD1. Germline trimming cut 4 bases from V and 2 bases from J; bases unmatched to any gene: 8. The CDR3 length is 14 residues. Germline V gene sequence: CDR1 DFQATT, CDR2 SNEGSKA (reference sequence). The CDR3 here is CSAIPGQNPYEQYF. The CDR3, as DNA: TGCAGTGCTATTCCGGGACAGAACCCCTACGAGCAGTACTTC.

V gene TRBV7-2 combines with J gene TRBJ2-1, with D uncertain. This CDR3 is 15 amino acids long. Deletions cut 1 base from V and 2 bases from J, with 9 bases between. Per the germline V gene, CDR1 is SGHTA and CDR2 is FQGNSA. The CDR3 loop is CASSLGFTAYNEQFF. The CDR3 nucleotides are TGTGCCAGCAGCTTAGGTTTCACAGCCTACAATGAGCAGTTCTTC.

This chain joins TRBV5-5 and TRBJ1-2; D gene ambiguous. CDR3 length: 11 amino acids. Germline CDR1 is SGHKS and CDR2 is YYEKEE (reference sequence). Between the trimmed V and J ends, which lost 0 bases and 7 bases, there was a span of 4 bases. The CDR3 reads CASSLDAGYTF. For the CDR3, the DNA is TGTGCCAGCAGCTTGGATGCTGGCTACACCTTC. The variable domain in full, completed from reference TRBV5-5 and TRBJ1-2, reads DAGVTQSPTHLIKTRGQQVTLRCSPISGHKSVSWYQQVLGQGPQFIFQYYEKEERGRGNFPDRFSARQFPNYSSELNVNALLLGDSALYLCASSLDAGYTFGSGTRLTVV.